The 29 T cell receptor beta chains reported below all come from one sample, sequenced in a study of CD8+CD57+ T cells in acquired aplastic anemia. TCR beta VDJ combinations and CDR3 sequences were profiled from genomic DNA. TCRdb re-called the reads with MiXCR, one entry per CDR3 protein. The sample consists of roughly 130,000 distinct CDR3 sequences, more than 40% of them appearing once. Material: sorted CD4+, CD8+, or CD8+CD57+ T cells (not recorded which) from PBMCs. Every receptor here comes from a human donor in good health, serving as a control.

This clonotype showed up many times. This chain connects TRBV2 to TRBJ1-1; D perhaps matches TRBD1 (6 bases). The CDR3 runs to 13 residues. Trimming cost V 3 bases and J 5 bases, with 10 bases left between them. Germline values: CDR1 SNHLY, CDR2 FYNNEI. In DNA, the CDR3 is TGTGCCAGCAGTGACAGGGACACTACTGAAGCTTTCTTT. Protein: CASSDRDTTEAFF. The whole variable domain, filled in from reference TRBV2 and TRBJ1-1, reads EPEVTQTPSHQVTQMGQEVILRCVPISNHLYFYWYRQILGQKVEFLVSFYNNEISEKSEIFDDQFSVERPDGSNFTLKIRSTKLEDSAMYFCASSDRDTTEAFFGQGTRLTVV.

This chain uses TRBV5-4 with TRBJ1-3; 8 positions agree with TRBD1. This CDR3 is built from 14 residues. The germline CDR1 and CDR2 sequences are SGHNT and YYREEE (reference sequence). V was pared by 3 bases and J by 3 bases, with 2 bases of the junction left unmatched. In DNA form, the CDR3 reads TGTGCCAGCAGCTCTGGACAGGGTGGAAACACCATATATTTT. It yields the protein CASSSGQGGNTIYF. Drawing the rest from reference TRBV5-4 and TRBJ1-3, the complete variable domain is ETGVTQSPTHLIKTRGQQVTLRCSSQSGHNTVSWYQQALGQGPQFIFQYYREEENGRGNFPPRFSGLQFPNYSSELNVNALELDDSALYLCASSSGQGGNTIYFGEGSWLTVV.

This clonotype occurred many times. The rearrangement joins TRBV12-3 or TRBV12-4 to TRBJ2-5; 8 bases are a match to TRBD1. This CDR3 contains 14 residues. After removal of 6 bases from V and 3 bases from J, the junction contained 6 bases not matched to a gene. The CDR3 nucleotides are TGTGCCAGCAGCCGGGGACAGGTGGAAGAGACCCAGTACTTC. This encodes CASSRGQVEETQYF.

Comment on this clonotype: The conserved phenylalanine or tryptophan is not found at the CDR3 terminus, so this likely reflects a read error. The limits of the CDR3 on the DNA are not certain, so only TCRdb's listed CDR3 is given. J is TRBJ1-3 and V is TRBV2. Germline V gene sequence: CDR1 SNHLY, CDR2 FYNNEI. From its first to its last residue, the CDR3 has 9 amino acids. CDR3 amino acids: CASSEQGRR.

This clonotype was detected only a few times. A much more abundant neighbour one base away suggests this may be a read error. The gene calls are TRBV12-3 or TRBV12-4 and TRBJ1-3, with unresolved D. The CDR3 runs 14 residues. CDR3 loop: CASTGSSSGNTIHF. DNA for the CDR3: TGTGCCAGCACCGGGTCTTCCTCTGGAAACACCATACATTTT.

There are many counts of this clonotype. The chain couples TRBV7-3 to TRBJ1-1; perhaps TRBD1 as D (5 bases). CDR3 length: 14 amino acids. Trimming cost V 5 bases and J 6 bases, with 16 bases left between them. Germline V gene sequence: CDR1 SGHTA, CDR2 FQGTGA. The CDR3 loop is CASSPGQKFAEAFF. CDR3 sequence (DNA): TGTGCCAGCAGCCCGGGGCAAAAGTTCGCTGAAGCTTTCTTT.

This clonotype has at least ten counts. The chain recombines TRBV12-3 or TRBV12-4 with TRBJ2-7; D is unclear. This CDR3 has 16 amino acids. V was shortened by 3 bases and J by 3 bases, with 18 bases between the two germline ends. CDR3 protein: CASSFRVGKVVYEQYF. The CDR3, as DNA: TGTGCCAGCAGTTTTCGAGTGGGGAAGGTCGTCTACGAGCAGTACTTC.

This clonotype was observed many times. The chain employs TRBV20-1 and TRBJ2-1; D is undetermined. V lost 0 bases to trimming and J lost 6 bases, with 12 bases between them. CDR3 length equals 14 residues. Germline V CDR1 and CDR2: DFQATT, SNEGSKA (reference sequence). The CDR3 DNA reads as TGCAGTGCTAGAGATTGGTCGCGCAGCAATGAGCAGTTCTTC. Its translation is CSARDWSRSNEQFF.

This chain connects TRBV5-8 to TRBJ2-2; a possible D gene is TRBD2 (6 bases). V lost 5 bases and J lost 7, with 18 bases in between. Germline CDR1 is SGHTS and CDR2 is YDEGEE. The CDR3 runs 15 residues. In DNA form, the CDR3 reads TGTGCCAGCAGAGGTAGGGACTTAAGCCACGGGGAGCTGTTTTTT. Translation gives CASRGRDLSHGELFF.

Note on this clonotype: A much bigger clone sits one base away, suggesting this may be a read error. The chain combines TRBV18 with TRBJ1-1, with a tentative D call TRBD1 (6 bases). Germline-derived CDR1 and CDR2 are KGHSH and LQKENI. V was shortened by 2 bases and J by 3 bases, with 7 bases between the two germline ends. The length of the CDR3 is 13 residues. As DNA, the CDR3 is TGTGCCAGCTCACCAAAGGGGGACACTGAAGCTTTCTTT. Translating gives CASSPKGDTEAFF.

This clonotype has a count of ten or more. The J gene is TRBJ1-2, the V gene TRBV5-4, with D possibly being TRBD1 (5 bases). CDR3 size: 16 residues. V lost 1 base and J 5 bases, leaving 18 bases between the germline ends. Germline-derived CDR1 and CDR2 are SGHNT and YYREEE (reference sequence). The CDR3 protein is CASSLLWSGEGYGYTF. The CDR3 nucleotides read TGTGCCAGCAGCTTGCTTTGGTCGGGGGAGGGATATGGCTACACCTTC.

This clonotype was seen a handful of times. The CDR3 nucleotides are TGTGCCAGCAGCTTGATTGTCCCAGATACGCAGTATTTT. As protein: CASSLIVPDTQYF. The J gene is TRBJ2-3, the V gene TRBV7-2; no clear D gene. The CDR3 is 13 residues long. Germline V gives CDR1 SGHTA, CDR2 FQGNSA. The V and J ends lost 3 bases and 4 bases respectively, with 8 bases between them.

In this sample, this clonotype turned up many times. CDR3 DNA: TGTGCCAGCAGCTTAACGTTCAGGGAAGAGCAGTACTTC. Residues: CASSLTFREEQYF. This chain connects TRBV7-3 to TRBJ2-7, with a weak D call TRBD1 (5 bases). The ends were cut back, 0 bases at V and 7 bases at J, with 10 bases in the middle. Germline V gene data show CDR1 as SGHTA and CDR2 as FQGTGA. The CDR3 runs to 13 residues. The entire variable domain, with the rest obtained from reference TRBV7-3 and TRBJ2-7, is as follows: GAGVSQTPSNKVTEKGKYVELRCDPISGHTALYWYRQSLGQGPEFLIYFQGTGAADDSGLPNDRFFAVRPEGSVSTLKIQRTERGDSAVYLCASSLTFREEQYFGPGTRLTVT.

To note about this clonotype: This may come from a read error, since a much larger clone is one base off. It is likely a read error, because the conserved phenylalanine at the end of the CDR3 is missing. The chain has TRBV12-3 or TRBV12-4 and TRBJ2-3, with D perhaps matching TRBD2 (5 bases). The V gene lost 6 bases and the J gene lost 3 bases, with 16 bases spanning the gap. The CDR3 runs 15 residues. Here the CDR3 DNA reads TGTGCCAGCAGCCGGGAATGGTTAGCGACAGATACGCAGTATCTT. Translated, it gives CASSREWLATDTQYL.

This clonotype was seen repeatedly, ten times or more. In DNA form, the CDR3 reads TGTGCCAGCAGCTACCTGGACGGTATCTATGGCTACACCTTC. It yields the protein CASSYLDGIYGYTF. The chain has TRBV6-5 and TRBJ1-2, with D unclear. The germline V gene encodes CDR1 MNHEY and CDR2 SVGAGI. Between the trimmed V and J ends, which lost 6 bases and 4 bases, there was a span of 15 bases. The CDR3 spans 14 residues.

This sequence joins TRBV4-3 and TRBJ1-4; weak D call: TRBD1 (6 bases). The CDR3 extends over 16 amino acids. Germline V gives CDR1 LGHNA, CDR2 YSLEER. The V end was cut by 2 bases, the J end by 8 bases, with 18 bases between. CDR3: CASSQSQAGVREKLFF. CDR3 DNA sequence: TGCGCCAGCAGCCAAAGTCAGGCAGGGGTAAGGGAAAAACTGTTTTTT.

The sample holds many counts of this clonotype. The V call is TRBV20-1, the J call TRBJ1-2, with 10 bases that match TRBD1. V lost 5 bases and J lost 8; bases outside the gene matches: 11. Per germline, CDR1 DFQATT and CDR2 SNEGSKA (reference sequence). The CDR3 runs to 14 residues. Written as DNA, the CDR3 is TGCAGTGCTGGAAGGACAGGGGGTTTGAGGGGCTACACCTTC. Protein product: CSAGRTGGLRGYTF.

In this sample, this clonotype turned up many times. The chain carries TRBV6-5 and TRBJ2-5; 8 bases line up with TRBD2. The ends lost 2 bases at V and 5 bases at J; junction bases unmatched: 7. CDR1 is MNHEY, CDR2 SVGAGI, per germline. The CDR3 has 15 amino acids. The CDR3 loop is CASSYTGLGGETQYF. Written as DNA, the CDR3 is TGTGCCAGCAGTTACACGGGACTAGGGGGTGAGACCCAGTACTTC.

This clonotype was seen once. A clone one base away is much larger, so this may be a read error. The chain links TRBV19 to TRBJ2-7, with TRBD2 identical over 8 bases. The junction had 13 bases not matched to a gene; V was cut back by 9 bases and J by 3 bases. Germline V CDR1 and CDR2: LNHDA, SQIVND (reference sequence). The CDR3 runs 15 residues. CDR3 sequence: CASSCKSGGNYEQYF. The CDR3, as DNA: TGTGCCAGCAGTTGCAAGAGCGGGGGTAACTACGAGCAGTACTTC.

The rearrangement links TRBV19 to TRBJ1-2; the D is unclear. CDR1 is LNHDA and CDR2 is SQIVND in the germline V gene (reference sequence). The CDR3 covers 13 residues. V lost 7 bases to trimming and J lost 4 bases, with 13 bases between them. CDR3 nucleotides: TGTGCCAGTACGATAGGGAAGGCCTATGGCTACACCTTC. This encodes CASTIGKAYGYTF. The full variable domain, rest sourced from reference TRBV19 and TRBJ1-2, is DGGITQSPKYLFRKEGQNVTLSCEQNLNHDAMYWYRQDPGQGLRLIYYSQIVNDFQKGDIAEGYSVSREKKESFPLTVTSAQKNPTAFYLCASTIGKAYGYTFGSGTRLTVV.

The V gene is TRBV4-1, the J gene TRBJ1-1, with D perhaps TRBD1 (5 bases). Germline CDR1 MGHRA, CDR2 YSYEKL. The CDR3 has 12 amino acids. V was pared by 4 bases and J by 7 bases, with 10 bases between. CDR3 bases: TGCGCCAGCAGCCGAAATAGGGGTGAAGCTTTCTTT. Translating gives CASSRNRGEAFF.

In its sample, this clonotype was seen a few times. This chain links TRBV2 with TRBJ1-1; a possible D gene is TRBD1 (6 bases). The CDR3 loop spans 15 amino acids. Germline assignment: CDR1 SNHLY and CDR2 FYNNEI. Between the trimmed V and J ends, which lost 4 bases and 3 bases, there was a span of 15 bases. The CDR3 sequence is CASSGDGGQYTEAFF. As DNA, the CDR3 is TGTGCCAGCAGTGGGGACGGGGGGCAGTACACTGAAGCTTTCTTT. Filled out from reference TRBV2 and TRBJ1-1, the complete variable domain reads EPEVTQTPSHQVTQMGQEVILRCVPISNHLYFYWYRQILGQKVEFLVSFYNNEISEKSEIFDDQFSVERPDGSNFTLKIRSTKLEDSAMYFCASSGDGGQYTEAFFGQGTRLTVV.

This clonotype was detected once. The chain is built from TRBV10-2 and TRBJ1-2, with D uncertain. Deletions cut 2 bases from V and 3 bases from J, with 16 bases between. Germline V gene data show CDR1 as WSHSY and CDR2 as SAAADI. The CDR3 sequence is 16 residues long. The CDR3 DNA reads TGCGCCAGCAGTGAGAAGCTCCGAAGGCGGGACTATGGCTACACCTTC. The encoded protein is CASSEKLRRRDYGYTF.

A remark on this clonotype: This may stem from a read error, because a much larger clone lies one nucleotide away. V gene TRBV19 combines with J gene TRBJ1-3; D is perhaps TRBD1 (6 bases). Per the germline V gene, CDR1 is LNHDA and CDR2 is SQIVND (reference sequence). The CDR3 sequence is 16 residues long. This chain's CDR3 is CPSSIEGGLSGNTIYF. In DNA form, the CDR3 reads TGTCCCAGTAGTATAGAGGGGGGGCTCTCTGGAAACACCATATATTTT. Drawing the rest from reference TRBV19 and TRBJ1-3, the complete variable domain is DGGITQSPKYLFRKEGQNVTLSCEQNLNHDAMYWYRQDPGQGLRLIYYSQIVNDFQKGDIAEGYSVSREKKESFPLTVTSAQKNPTAFYLCPSSIEGGLSGNTIYFGEGSWLTVV.

CDR3: CAIRERPHEKLFF. CDR3 coding DNA: TGTGCCATCAGGGAACGGCCTCATGAAAAACTGTTTTTT. This chain uses TRBV10-3 with TRBJ1-4; D remains ambiguous. The V and J ends lost 6 bases and 6 bases respectively, with 11 bases between them. There are 13 residues in the CDR3. In germline, CDR1 is ENHRY, CDR2 SYGVKD.

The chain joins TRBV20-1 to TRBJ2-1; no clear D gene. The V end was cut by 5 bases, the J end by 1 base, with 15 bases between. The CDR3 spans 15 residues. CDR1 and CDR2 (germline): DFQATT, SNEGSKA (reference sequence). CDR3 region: CSAAATPSSYNEQFF. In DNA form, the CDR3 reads TGCAGTGCTGCAGCTACTCCGAGTTCCTACAATGAGCAGTTCTTC.

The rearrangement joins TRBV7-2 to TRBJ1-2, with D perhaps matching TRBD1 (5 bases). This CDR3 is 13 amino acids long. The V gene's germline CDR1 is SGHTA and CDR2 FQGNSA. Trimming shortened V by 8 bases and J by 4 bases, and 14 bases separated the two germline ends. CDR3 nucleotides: TGTGCCAGCTCCTCGGGACCTTTCTATGGCTACACCTTC. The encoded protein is CASSSGPFYGYTF. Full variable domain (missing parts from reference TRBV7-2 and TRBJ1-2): GAGVSQSPSNKVTEKGKDVELRCDPISGHTALYWYRQSLGQGLEFLIYFQGNSAPDKSGLPSDRFSAERTGGSVSTLTIQRTQQEDSAVYLCASSSGPFYGYTFGSGTRLTVV.

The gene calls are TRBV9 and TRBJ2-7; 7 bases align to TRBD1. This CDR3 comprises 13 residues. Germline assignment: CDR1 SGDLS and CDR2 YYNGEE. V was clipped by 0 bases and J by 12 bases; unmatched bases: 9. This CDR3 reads CASSVGAGGYMYF. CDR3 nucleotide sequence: TGTGCCAGCAGCGTAGGGGCAGGGGGATATATGTACTTC.

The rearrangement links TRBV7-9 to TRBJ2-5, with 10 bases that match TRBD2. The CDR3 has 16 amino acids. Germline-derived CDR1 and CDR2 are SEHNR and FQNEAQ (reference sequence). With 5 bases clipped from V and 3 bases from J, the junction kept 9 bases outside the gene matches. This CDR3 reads CASSNRAGGLEETQYF. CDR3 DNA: TGTGCCAGCAGCAACCGAGCGGGGGGGTTGGAAGAGACCCAGTACTTC.